What follows are 26 T cell receptor beta chains derived from one specimen sequenced in a study of T cell responses to AZD1222 COVID-19 vaccine. Generated by immunoSEQ multiplex PCR, the TCRdb table keeps only in-frame clones and is missing some. Among tens of thousands of clones, about 90% were seen once, and the ten largest hold 4.9%. The sequencing here drew on peripheral blood, taken on day 0 of AZD1222 vaccination. All receptors come from an adult in good health.

The genes are TRBV6-5 and TRBJ1-5; no clear D. The germline CDR1 and CDR2 sequences are MNHEY and SVGAGI. The V gene lost 7 bases and the J gene lost 0 bases, with 13 bases spanning the gap. The CDR3 runs to 15 residues. CDR3 coding DNA: TGTGCCAGCAAGAGTCCCGGAGTTAGCAATCAGCCCCAGCATTTT. This sequence encodes CASKSPGVSNQPQHF.

This clone was picked up one time. The chain combines TRBV2 with TRBJ2-5, with TRBD1 identical over 8 bases. The CDR3 runs 16 residues. Per the germline V gene, CDR1 is SNHLY and CDR2 is FYNNEI. Unmatched junction bases numbered 12, after V lost 7 bases and J lost 2 bases. DNA of the CDR3: TGTGCCAGCACCGGGTTAGCAGGGGGCGATCAAGAGACCCAGTACTTC. It translates to CASTGLAGGDQETQYF.

The gene calls are TRBV5-1 and TRBJ2-3, with TRBD2 matching 12 bases. Germline trimming cut 1 base from V and 2 bases from J; bases unmatched to any gene: 2. This CDR3 region has 16 residues. Germline CDR1 is SGHRS and CDR2 is YFSETQ. In DNA, the CDR3 is TGCGCCAGCAGCTTGAGGACTAGCGGGGTCACAGATACGCAGTATTTT. It specifies CASSLRTSGVTDTQYF.

The gene calls are TRBV18 and TRBJ1-2; D possibly corresponds to TRBD1 (5 bases). Germline CDR1 reads KGHSH; CDR2 reads LQKENI. The ends were cut back, 1 base at V and 3 bases at J, with 15 bases in the middle. The CDR3 is 16 residues long. This CDR3 is CASSPLDTSPHYGYTF. In DNA, the CDR3 is TGTGCCAGCTCACCACTGGACACTTCCCCCCACTATGGCTACACCTTC.

This sequence joins TRBV6-5 and TRBJ1-3; D perhaps matches TRBD1 (5 bases). This CDR3 has 14 amino acids. Looked up from germline, CDR1 is MNHEY and CDR2 is SVGAGI. Trimming took 5 bases from V and 3 from J, leaving 11 bases between them. CDR3: CASSNRQLGNTIYF. As DNA, the CDR3 is TGTGCCAGCAGTAACCGACAGCTTGGAAACACCATATATTTT.

This chain connects TRBV5-1 to TRBJ2-5; D tentatively fits TRBD1 or TRBD2 (5 bases each). The germline V gene encodes CDR1 SGHRS and CDR2 YFSETQ. The V and J ends lost 3 bases and 4 bases respectively, with 19 bases between them. This CDR3 has 16 residues. The CDR3 region is CASSSGMRAQGETQYF. CDR3 bases: TGCGCCAGCAGCTCGGGGATGAGGGCGCAGGGAGAGACCCAGTACTTC.

Judged by abundance, this clone is medium-sized. This sequence joins TRBV7-9 and TRBJ1-6; 9 bases map to TRBD1. V was pared by 8 bases and J by 7 bases, with 3 bases of the junction left unmatched. This CDR3 has 13 amino acids. Germline loops: CDR1 SEHNR, CDR2 FQNEAQ (reference sequence). CDR3 in amino acids: CASRTGENSPLHF. The CDR3 DNA follows: TGTGCCAGCCGGACAGGGGAAAATTCACCCCTCCACTTT.

This clone has more than one count but fewer than ten. The chain has TRBV3-1 (or the pseudogene TRBV3-2) and TRBJ1-1; no firm D call. The length of the CDR3 is 14 residues. V lost 1 base, J lost 7 bases, and 13 bases lay in between. CDR1 and CDR2 from the germline V gene are LGHDT and YNNKEL (reference sequence). In DNA, the CDR3 is TGTGCCAGCAGCCAAGGCGGGTCTATAGTTGAAGCTTTCTTT. As protein: CASSQGGSIVEAFF.

The V call is TRBV7-8, the J call TRBJ1-2; 9 bases line up with TRBD1. Per the germline V gene, CDR1 is SGHVS and CDR2 is FQNEAQ. There are 16 residues in the CDR3. Unmatched junction bases numbered 9, after V lost 4 bases and J lost 3 bases. The CDR3 loop reads CASSSPGQGSYYGYTF. CDR3 sequence (DNA): TGTGCCAGCAGCTCCCCGGGACAGGGTTCCTACTATGGCTACACCTTC.

A few counts support this clone. V and J are TRBV5-1 and TRBJ1-1; D gene ambiguous. The CDR3 spans 15 residues. The germline V gene encodes CDR1 SGHRS and CDR2 YFSETQ. Trimming stripped 4 bases from V and 0 bases from J, with 13 bases between. DNA of the CDR3: TGCGCCAGCAGCCCGCTGGGAGGAATGAACACTGAAGCTTTCTTT. Protein: CASSPLGGMNTEAFF.

This clone was picked up a small number of times. The sample has other DNA sequences that encode this CDR3 too. This chain links TRBV30 with TRBJ1-5; D might be TRBD1 (6 bases). This CDR3 is built from 13 residues. Germline V lookup: CDR1 GTSNPN, CDR2 SVGIG (reference sequence). V was clipped by 0 bases and J by 4 bases, with 7 bases between them. The CDR3 DNA follows: TGTGCCTGGAGTGTACAGGGAAATCAGCCCCAGCATTTT. It yields the protein CAWSVQGNQPQHF.

The V call is TRBV30, the J call TRBJ2-3, with 13 bases fitting TRBD2. The ends lost 1 base at V and 3 bases at J; junction bases unmatched: 1. This CDR3 spans 15 amino acids. From germline, CDR1 is GTSNPN and CDR2 SVGIG (reference sequence). CDR3 in amino acids: CAWSGLAGGTDTQYF. The CDR3 nucleotides read TGTGCCTGGAGTGGACTAGCGGGGGGTACAGATACGCAGTATTTT.

The chain employs TRBV5-5 and TRBJ1-3, with D unresolved. Germline V gene data show CDR1 as SGHKS and CDR2 as YYEKEE (reference sequence). The V gene lost 4 bases and the J gene lost 1 base, with 12 bases spanning the gap. This CDR3 spans 15 amino acids. CDR3: CASSQLGFSGNTIYF. The DNA of the CDR3 is TGTGCCAGCAGCCAATTAGGGTTTTCTGGAAACACCATATATTTT.

CDR3 sequence reads: CASRFDRAGGSPLHF. The CDR3 DNA follows: TGTGCCAGCAGATTTGACAGGGCCGGGGGTTCACCCCTCCACTTT. The J gene is TRBJ1-6, the V gene TRBV6-5, with TRBD1 matching over 7 bases. Losses at the gene ends were 6 bases for V and 9 bases for J; bases not matched to a gene: 11. The CDR3 extends over 15 amino acids. Looked up from germline, CDR1 is MNHEY and CDR2 is SVGAGI.

This clone was counted between two and nine times. The V and J genes are TRBV2 and TRBJ1-5; 7 nucleotides agree with TRBD1. The ends lost 5 bases at V and 4 bases at J; junction bases unmatched: 5. The CDR3 spans 14 residues. Germline V gene sequence: CDR1 SNHLY, CDR2 FYNNEI. The CDR3 DNA follows: TGTGCCAGCAGTAAGGGGGCAGGAAATCAGCCCCAGCATTTT. Translating it yields CASSKGAGNQPQHF.

The chain is built from TRBV9 and TRBJ2-1, with a possible D match to TRBD2 (5 bases). The V end lost 3 bases, the J end lost 0 bases, and 16 bases lay between the germline ends. Germline V gives CDR1 SGDLS, CDR2 YYNGEE. The CDR3 totals 17 residues. The CDR3, as DNA: TGTGCCAGCAGCGGACTCACGGGTGGGAGCTCCTACAATGAGCAGTTCTTC. This gives the protein CASSGLTGGSSYNEQFF.

This clone was counted between two and nine times. This chain joins TRBV5-1 and TRBJ1-6, with D maybe TRBD1 (5 bases). The CDR3 has 13 amino acids. Germline CDR1 SGHRS, CDR2 YFSETQ. The V end lost 4 bases, the J end lost 10 bases, and 12 bases lay between the germline ends. The CDR3 nucleotides are TGCGCCAGCAGCCCGGATGGGGGATCACCCCTCCACTTT. Translation gives CASSPDGGSPLHF.

The V and J genes are TRBV2 and TRBJ1-2; TRBD1 is a possible D gene (6 bases). V was shortened by 0 bases and J by 4 bases, with 12 bases between the two germline ends. CDR1 is SNHLY, CDR2 FYNNEI, per germline. CDR3 length: 15 amino acids. The CDR3 DNA sequence: TGTGCCAGCAGTGAAGCTACGGCAGGGGTCTATGGCTACACCTTC. It is translated as CASSEATAGVYGYTF.

This clone was seen once. V is TRBV10-1 and J is TRBJ2-1, with a possible D match to TRBD1 (5 bases). CDR3 length: 17 amino acids. Per the germline V gene, CDR1 is WNHNN and CDR2 is SYGVQD (reference sequence). Between the trimmed V and J ends, which lost 0 bases and 0 bases, there was a span of 12 bases. In DNA form, the CDR3 reads TGCGCCAGCAGTGAGTCCTGGGGCTCCAGCTCCTACAATGAGCAGTTCTTC. Translating it yields CASSESWGSSSYNEQFF.

The chain couples TRBV5-1 to TRBJ2-3, with 9 bases that match TRBD2. Germline CDR1 and CDR2: SGHRS and YFSETQ. V shed 8 bases, J shed 0 bases, and the junction held 4 bases outside the gene matches. The CDR3 consists of 14 residues. CDR3 protein: CASLAGSSTDTQYF. In nucleotides, the CDR3 is TGCGCCAGTCTAGCGGGGTCTAGCACAGATACGCAGTATTTT.

The CDR3: CATSRGQGGLHGYTF. CDR3 DNA: TGTGCCACCAGCAGAGGACAGGGGGGACTTCATGGCTACACCTTC. This chain joins TRBV15 and TRBJ1-2; 9 nucleotides match TRBD1. After removal of 1 base from V and 6 bases from J, the junction contained 6 bases not matched to a gene. This CDR3 is 15 amino acids long. Germline-derived CDR1 and CDR2 are LNHNV and YYDKDF (reference sequence).

CDR3 region: CASSMGQGNTIYF. CDR3 DNA sequence: TGTGCCAGCAGCATGGGACAGGGAAACACCATATATTTT. The V call is TRBV5-4, the J call TRBJ1-3; 7 bases are a match to TRBD1. Germline V gene sequence: CDR1 SGHNT, CDR2 YYREEE (reference sequence). Trimming cost V 4 bases and J 4 bases; bases outside gene matches: 2. The CDR3 loop spans 13 amino acids. The full variable domain, its missing parts supplied by reference TRBV5-4 and TRBJ1-3, is ETGVTQSPTHLIKTRGQQVTLRCSSQSGHNTVSWYQQALGQGPQFIFQYYREEENGRGNFPPRFSGLQFPNYSSELNVNALELDDSALYLCASSMGQGNTIYFGEGSWLTVV.

The genes are TRBV5-1 and TRBJ1-2; 12 bases match TRBD1. This CDR3 is built from 14 residues. The J segment lost 7 bases and the V segment lost 4 bases, leaving 5 bases of the junction unmatched. The germline V gene encodes CDR1 SGHRS and CDR2 YFSETQ. CDR3 residues: CASSPGTGGFGYTF. The CDR3 DNA is TGCGCCAGCAGCCCTGGGACAGGGGGCTTTGGCTACACCTTC. Filled out from reference TRBV5-1 and TRBJ1-2, the complete variable domain reads KAGVTQTPRYLIKTRGQQVTLSCSPISGHRSVSWYQQTPGQGLQFLFEYFSETQRNKGNFPGRFSGRQFSNSRSEMNVSTLELGDSALYLCASSPGTGGFGYTFGSGTRLTVV.

The V gene is TRBV5-1, the J gene TRBJ2-5, with 15 bases aligning to TRBD2. Germline V CDR1 and CDR2: SGHRS, YFSETQ. The CDR3 totals 18 residues. Trimming removed 0 bases from V and 5 bases from J; junction bases left unmatched: 8. CDR3 residues: CASSLGGTSGGTQETQYF. The CDR3 coding sequence is TGCGCCAGCAGCTTGGGAGGGACTAGCGGGGGGACCCAGGAGACCCAGTACTTC.

The chain uses TRBV29-1 and TRBJ1-4; 7 bases align to TRBD1. Trimming took 6 bases from V and 7 from J; bases not matched to a gene: 5. Germline loops: CDR1 SQVTM, CDR2 ANQGSEA. The length of the CDR3 is 12 residues. The CDR3 spells CSVRQGGEKLFF. The CDR3 DNA reads as TGCAGCGTGAGACAGGGTGGTGAAAAACTGTTTTTT.

The chain links TRBV4-2 to TRBJ1-1; 8 nucleotides line up with TRBD1. Germline lookup yields CDR1 LGHNA and CDR2 YNFKEQ. V shed 3 bases, J shed 0 bases, and the junction held 3 bases outside the gene matches. The CDR3 spans 15 residues. The CDR3 coding sequence is TGTGCCAGCAGCCATACGGACAGGGTGAACACTGAAGCTTTCTTT. This encodes CASSHTDRVNTEAFF.